This TCR beta chain was recovered during a study of technical replicates of blood from a handful of donors. The repertoire was sequenced with immunoSEQ multiplex PCR; TCRdb's copy has only in-frame clones and lacks some. The table shows approximately 81,000 clones, with around 95% occurring only once. The germline V and J ends were trimmed by 3 bases and 5 bases, with 9 bases remaining between them. Germline assignment: CDR1 SGDLS and CDR2 YYNGEE. The CDR3 totals 13 residues. The source is a human donor in good health. The genes are TRBV9 and TRBJ1-5, with no clear D. The sequenced material came from T cells isolated from PBMCs. Here the CDR3 DNA reads TGTGCCAGCAGCGAAGACATTTATCAGCCCCAGCATTTT. It yields the protein CASSEDIYQPQHF.